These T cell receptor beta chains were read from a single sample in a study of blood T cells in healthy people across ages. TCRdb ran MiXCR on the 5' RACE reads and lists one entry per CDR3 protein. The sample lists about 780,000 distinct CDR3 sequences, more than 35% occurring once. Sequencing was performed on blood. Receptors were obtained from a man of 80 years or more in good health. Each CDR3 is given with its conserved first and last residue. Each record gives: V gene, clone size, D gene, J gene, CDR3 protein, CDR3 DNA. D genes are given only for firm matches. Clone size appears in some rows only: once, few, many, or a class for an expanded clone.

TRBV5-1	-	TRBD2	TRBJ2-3	CATQTSGGPDTQYF	TGCGCCACCCAAACTAGCGGGGGACCCGATACGCAGTATTTT
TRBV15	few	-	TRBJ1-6	CATSRDKNSPLHF	TGTGCCACCAGCAGAGATAAGAATTCACCCCTCCACTTT
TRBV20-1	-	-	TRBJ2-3	CSARRGGADTQYF	TGCAGTGCTAGACGGGGCGGGGCAGATACGCAGTATTTT
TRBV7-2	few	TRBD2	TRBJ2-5	CASSHRTSGETQYF	TGTGCCAGCAGTCACCGGACTAGCGGAGAGACCCAGTACTTC
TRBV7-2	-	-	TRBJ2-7	CASSLGRSPMEQYF	TGTGCCAGCAGCTTAGGCCGGTCGCCGATGGAGCAGTACTTC
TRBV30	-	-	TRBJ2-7	CAWSVGGAYEQYF	TGTGCCTGGAGTGTGGGGGGAGCCTACGAGCAGTACTTC
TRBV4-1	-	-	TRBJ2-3	CASSQEGTYTQYF	TGCGCCAGCAGCCAGGAAGGGACCTATACGCAGTATTTT
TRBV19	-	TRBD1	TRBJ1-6	CASTPGTGRSPLHF	TGTGCCAGTACTCCCGGGACAGGGAGGTCACCCCTCCACTTT
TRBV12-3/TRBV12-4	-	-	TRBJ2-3	CASSLRTRTDTQYF	TGTGCCAGCAGTTTGAGAACTAGAACAGATACGCAGTATTTT
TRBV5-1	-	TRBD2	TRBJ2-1	CASGPWTSIDEQFF	TGCGCCAGCGGGCCCTGGACTAGCATAGATGAGCAGTTCTTC
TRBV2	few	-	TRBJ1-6	CATTGTHNSPLHF	TGTGCCACCACAGGGACCCATAATTCACCCCTCCACTTT
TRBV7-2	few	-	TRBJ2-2	CASSPGEPLTYTGELFF	TGTGCCAGCAGCCCAGGGGAGCCCCTTACCTACACCGGGGAGCTGTTTTTT
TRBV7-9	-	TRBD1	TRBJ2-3	CASSYIGTGALTDTQYF	TGTGCCAGCTCCTACATCGGGACAGGGGCCCTCACAGATACGCAGTATTTT
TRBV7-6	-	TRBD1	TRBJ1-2	CASSLLNGQALGSSYGYTF	TGTGCCAGCAGCTTACTGAATGGACAGGCCCTCGGGTCTAGTTATGGCTACACCTTC
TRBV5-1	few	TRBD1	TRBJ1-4	CASSSPPGQGATNEKLFF	TGCGCCAGCAGCTCGCCCCCAGGACAGGGCGCAACTAATGAAAAACTGTTTTTT
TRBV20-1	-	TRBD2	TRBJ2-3	CSAAPSGTPDTQYF	TGCAGTGCTGCCCCTAGCGGGACCCCAGATACGCAGTATTTT
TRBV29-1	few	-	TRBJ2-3	CSAGGGFEDTQYF	TGCAGCGCAGGAGGGGGGTTCGAGGATACGCAGTATTTT